Listed below are T cell receptor beta chains from one sample, sequenced in a study of cytomegalovirus exposure and HLA in healthy donors. Clones were read by immunoSEQ multiplex PCR, and TCRdb kept only the in-frame ones, dropping some. This table has about 120,000 clones, approximately 80% appearing once. Sequenced: PBMCs. The receptors come from a woman in her late teens or twenties in good health and CMV-seronegative. The CDR3 runs from the conserved cysteine through the conserved F or W. The D gene is left open where the match is weak. Size tells how often a clone was seen (once, few, many) or the class of an expanded clone, and some rows leave it out.

v_call	clone_size	d_call	j_call	cdr3_nt	cdr3_aa
TRBV19	.	TRBD1	TRBJ1-4	TGTGCCAGTAGTCCCCGGACAGGGTGGGGACAAAATGAAAAACTGTTTTTT	CASSPRTGWGQNEKLFF
TRBV2	.	TRBD1	TRBJ1-5	TGTGCCAGCAGCGTCACAGGGGGCGCAGAACAGCCCCAGCATTTT	CASSVTGGAEQPQHF
TRBV2	.	TRBD1	TRBJ1-3	TGTGCCAGCAGTGCGTGGCAGGGGGCGGTTGGAAACACCATATATTTT	CASSAWQGAVGNTIYF
TRBV11-1	.	TRBD2	TRBJ2-1	TGTGCCAGCAGCGTTCGACTAGCGGGGTACAATGAGCAGTTCTTC	CASSVRLAGYNEQFF
TRBV19	.	.	TRBJ1-2	TGTGCCAGTAGTGACTACAGGGCTTATGGCTATGGCTACACCTTC	CASSDYRAYGYGYTF
TRBV19	.	.	TRBJ2-7	TGTGCCAGTAGCCGCTGGGGGGTTGGTAGTACGTCCTACGAGCAGTACTTC	CASSRWGVGSTSYEQYF
TRBV10-2	.	TRBD1	TRBJ2-1	TGCGCCAGCAGTCACCGACAGGGGCTAAACAATGAGCAGTTCTTC	CASSHRQGLNNEQFF
TRBV2	.	TRBD1	TRBJ1-1	TGTGCCAGCGCGAGGGACAGGGGGCCATGGAACACTGAAGCTTTCTTT	CASARDRGPWNTEAFF
TRBV5-4	.	.	TRBJ2-3	TGTGCCAGCAGCTCGGGTCGGGACACTAGCACAGATACGCAGTATTTT	CASSSGRDTSTDTQYF
TRBV5-4	.	.	TRBJ2-1	TGTGCCAGCAGCTTGGGACTTGTGGGTGAGCAGTTCTTC	CASSLGLVGEQFF
TRBV4-1	.	.	TRBJ1-1	TGCGCCAGCAGCCCCGGGACTGGGCCTGAAGCTTTCTTT	CASSPGTGPEAFF
TRBV6-4	.	TRBD1	TRBJ1-6	TGTGCCAGCAGTGACTCGACAGGGGGGAATTCACCCCTCCACTTT	CASSDSTGGNSPLHF
TRBV7-2	.	.	TRBJ1-5	TGTGCCAGCAGCTCCCAGGGGATGCCCCAGCATTTT	CASSSQGMPQHF
TRBV2	once	.	TRBJ2-1	TGTGCCAGCAGTGAAAGAGGGCAGAGCTCCTACAATGAGCAGTTCTTC	CASSERGQSSYNEQFF
TRBV19	.	TRBD1	TRBJ1-6	TGTGCCAGTAGGCCGGGAGACAGGGCTTTTTCACCCCTCCACTTT	CASRPGDRAFSPLHF
TRBV7-9	.	.	TRBJ2-2	TGTGCCAGCAAACTCGCGAACACCGGGGAGCTGTTTTTT	CASKLANTGELFF
TRBV11-3	.	.	TRBJ2-1	TGTGCCAGCAGCTTAAGGGGCTCTCTTGAGCAGTTCTTC	CASSLRGSLEQFF
TRBV10-3	few	TRBD1	TRBJ1-1	TGTGCCATCAGGGACAGGGAGACCACTGAAGCTTTCTTT	CAIRDRETTEAFF
TRBV11-3	.	.	TRBJ2-1	TGTGCCAGCAGCCTGGGGGTGGGGGCCCAATACAATGAGCAGTTCTTC	CASSLGVGAQYNEQFF
TRBV27	.	.	TRBJ2-5	TGTGCCAGCAGTTTTGGGGGGGAGACCCAGTACTTC	CASSFGGETQYF
TRBV6-6	.	.	TRBJ1-2	TGTTTACTCCGGAGTGGGGGCGTCTACACCTTC	CLLRSGGVYTF
TRBV7-2	few	TRBD1	TRBJ1-4	TGTGCCAGCAGCTACCGGGGCCCAGGGGGCCTTAATGAAAAACTGTTTTTT	CASSYRGPGGLNEKLFF
TRBV10-1	.	TRBD1	TRBJ2-7	TGCGCCAGCAGTGTGACCGGGACAGGGAGCTACGAGCAGTACTTC	CASSVTGTGSYEQYF
TRBV5-1	.	.	TRBJ1-1	TGCGCCAGCAGCACCTGGACGGGGGATGCAGCTTTCTTT	CASSTWTGDAAFF